This T cell receptor beta chain was obtained from a study of CD8+CD57+ T cells in acquired aplastic anemia. As concerns this clonotype: Since a much larger clone is just one base distant, this may be a read error.

Germline loops: CDR1 DFQATT, CDR2 SNEGSKA (reference sequence). Between the trimmed V and J ends, which lost 8 bases and 2 bases, there was a span of 15 bases. The CDR3 has 13 residues. The TCR beta profiling, which covered VDJ combination and CDR3 sequence, was carried out using genomic DNA as the template. TCRdb passed the reads through MiXCR, listing each CDR3 protein once. Here the sample spans some 200,000 distinct CDR3 sequences, roughly 45% being singletons. Only patients with CD8+CD57+ cell expansion on flow cytometry were chosen for sequencing. No patient had been given any therapy when blood was sampled.

The receptor comes from a human donor with aplastic anemia. The sample comprised sorted CD4+, CD8+, or CD8+CD57+ T cells (not recorded which) from PBMCs. The V gene is TRBV20-1, the J gene TRBJ2-5; D remains unclear. The CDR3 region has the DNA TGCAGTAAGGGCAGAGGTTTGCAAGAGACCCAGTACTTC. Protein: CSKGRGLQETQYF.